This T cell receptor (beta chain) was identified during a study of CD8 T cells in ankylosing spondylitis. In its sample, this clonotype was seen a few times. Its antigen remains unknown. MiXCR, run by TCRdb on the 5' RACE reads, gives a single entry per CDR3 protein. The profile covers 300,000 to 400,000 distinct CDR3 sequences, with 20% to 25% appearing a single time and about 12% taken by the ten largest. V was clipped by 7 bases and J by 4 bases; unmatched bases: 9. Germline loops: CDR1 SQVTM, CDR2 ANQGSEA. The CDR3 is 14 residues long. Study-level results: Disease-linked clones were reportedly significantly enriched in matched ankylosing spondylitis synovial fluid. Within peripheral blood, clones linked to disease were CD8+ and relatively rare. Some of the motif variants had earlier been found in reactive arthritis patients' fluid and blood. For ankylosing spondylitis blood, a TCR beta motif of 7 or 8 highly homologous variants appeared characteristic.

The TCR was taken from a male donor with ankylosing spondylitis or in good health (not recorded which). Sequencing was done on a sample of blood, either unsorted or a sorted T cell fraction (not recorded which). This chain joins TRBV29-1 and TRBJ2-2, with 7 bases fitting TRBD1. CDR3 nucleotides: TGCAGCGGCCAGACAGGGTTTGGCACCGGGGAGCTGTTTTTT. It specifies CSGQTGFGTGELFF.